This T cell receptor beta chain emerged from a study of cytomegalovirus exposure and HLA in healthy donors. The CDR3 is 12 residues long. V was clipped by 10 bases and J by 1 base; unmatched bases: 2. CDR1 SEHNR and CDR2 FQNEAQ come from the germline V gene (reference sequence). The primer mix had 60 Vbeta and 13 Jbeta primers. In the original analysis: An analysis that came later counted tens of millions of unique TCR beta chains, approximately 10 million shared. TCRdb keeps only in-frame clones here, not all; method: immunoSEQ multiplex PCR. The V and J calls and the clone size are those of that table, but D and trimming were determined from the DNA. The table lists approximately 120,000 clones, 77% of them singletons.

The chain employs TRBV7-9 and TRBJ2-7; 9 bases fit TRBD1. The sample was PBMCs. The sequence was collected from a woman in her forties in good health and CMV-seropositive. The CDR3 coding sequence is TGTGCCACCGGGACAGGGTCCTACGAGCAGTACTTC. Protein sequence: CATGTGSYEQYF.